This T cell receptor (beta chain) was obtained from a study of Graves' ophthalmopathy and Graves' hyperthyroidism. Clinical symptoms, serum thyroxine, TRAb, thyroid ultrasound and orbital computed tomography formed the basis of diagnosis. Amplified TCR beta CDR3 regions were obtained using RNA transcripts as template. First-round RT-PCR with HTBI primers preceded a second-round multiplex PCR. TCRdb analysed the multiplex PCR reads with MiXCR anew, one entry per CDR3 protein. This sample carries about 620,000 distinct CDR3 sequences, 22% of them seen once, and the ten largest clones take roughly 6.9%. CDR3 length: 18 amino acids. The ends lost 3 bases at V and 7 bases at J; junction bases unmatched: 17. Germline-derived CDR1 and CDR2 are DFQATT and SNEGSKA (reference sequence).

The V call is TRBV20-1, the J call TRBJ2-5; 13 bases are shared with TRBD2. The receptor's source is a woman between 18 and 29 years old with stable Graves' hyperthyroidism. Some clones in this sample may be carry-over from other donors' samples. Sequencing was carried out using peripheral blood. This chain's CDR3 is CSARATSGRPEVFGTQYF. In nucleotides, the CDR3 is TGCAGTGCTAGGGCGACTAGCGGGAGGCCGGAGGTTTTCGGGACCCAGTACTTC.